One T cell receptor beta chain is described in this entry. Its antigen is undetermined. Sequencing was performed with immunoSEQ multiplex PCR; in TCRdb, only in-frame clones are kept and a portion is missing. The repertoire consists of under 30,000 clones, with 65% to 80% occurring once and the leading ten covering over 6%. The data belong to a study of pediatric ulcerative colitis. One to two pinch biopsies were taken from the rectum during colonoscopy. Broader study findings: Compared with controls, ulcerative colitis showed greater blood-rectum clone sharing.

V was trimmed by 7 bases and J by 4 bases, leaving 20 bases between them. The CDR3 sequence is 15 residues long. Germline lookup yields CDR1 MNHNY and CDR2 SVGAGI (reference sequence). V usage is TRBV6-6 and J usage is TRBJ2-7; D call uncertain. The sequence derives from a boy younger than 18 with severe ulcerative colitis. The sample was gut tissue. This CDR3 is CASISGRSPWYEQYF. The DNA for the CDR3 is TGTGCCAGCATTTCTGGTCGTAGCCCATGGTACGAGCAGTACTTC.